This T cell receptor (beta chain) was obtained from a study of blood T cell repertoires in COVID-19. For the study at large: PBMCs, B-cell-depleted T cells, or T cells were the source of the cDNA or gDNA that made up the material.

In the original workflow: Estimation of nucleated cell counts was performed using reference gene primer amplification. Assay: immunoSEQ multiplex PCR; the TCRdb copy retains only in-frame clones and omits some. That table is the source of V, J and clone size, and D and trimming were worked out from the DNA. The data contain more than 45,000 clones, about 83% of them seen just once; the ten biggest clones take up around 6.4%. Seattle patient enrollment occurred during active infection, with longitudinal follow-up thereafter. This clone was seen just once. Trimming cost V 7 bases and J 0 bases, with 9 bases left between them. The CDR3 is made up of 12 amino acids. Germline V gene data show CDR1 as SQVTM and CDR2 as ANQGSEA.

The TCR was taken from an older woman with COVID-19, enrolled during active disease. V usage is TRBV29-1 and J usage is TRBJ1-1, with D perhaps matching TRBD1 (6 bases). Specimen: peripheral blood. The CDR3 loop is CSAYRVNTEAFF. In DNA, the CDR3 is TGCAGCGCATACAGGGTGAACACTGAAGCTTTCTTT. Together with reference TRBV29-1 and TRBJ1-1, the CDR3 gives the full variable domain: SAVISQKPSRDICQRGTSLTIQCQVDSQVTMMFWYRQQPGQSLTLIATANQGSEATYESGFVIDKFPISRPNLTFSTLTVSNMSPEDSSIYLCSAYRVNTEAFFGQGTRLTVV.